The 12 T cell receptor beta chains in this list originate from one sample, sequenced in a study of early T cells in non-severe SARS-CoV-2 infection. Each CDR3 protein is one row after TCRdb ran MiXCR on the 5' RACE reads. The sample has 50,000 or so distinct CDR3 sequences, roughly 5.5% seen once. The sequenced sample consisted of whole blood. These receptors were taken from an adult who was a healthcare worker with PCR-confirmed SARS-CoV-2 infection or an uninfected control (not recorded which).

CDR3 amino acids: CASSYLQREKLFF. The CDR3 DNA sequence: TGTGCCAGCAGTTATCTGCAGCGAGAAAAACTGTTTTTT. This chain uses TRBV6-5 with TRBJ1-4; no firm D call. The CDR3 loop spans 13 amino acids. V lost 3 bases and J 8 bases, leaving 10 bases between the germline ends. Germline loops: CDR1 MNHEY, CDR2 SVGAGI.

The table lists this clonotype with many counts. This rearrangement joins TRBV12-3 or TRBV12-4 to TRBJ1-1; D is unclear. V gave up 5 bases and J gave up 3 bases, with 13 bases separating them. This CDR3 comprises 14 residues. CDR3 amino acids: CASSTDGRYTEAFF. The CDR3 DNA is TGTGCCAGCAGTACTGACGGACGGTACACTGAAGCTTTCTTT.

The rearrangement joins TRBV20-1 to TRBJ1-3; a weak D match, TRBD1 (5 bases). The V gene's germline CDR1 is DFQATT and CDR2 SNEGSKA (reference sequence). V shed 5 bases and J shed 0 bases, with 14 bases lying between them. This CDR3 has 15 amino acids. This chain's CDR3 is CSAALDTYSGNTIYF. The DNA of the CDR3 is TGCAGTGCTGCCCTGGACACCTACTCTGGAAACACCATATATTTT.

V is TRBV5-4 and J is TRBJ2-1; 7 bases fit TRBD2. The CDR3 length is 18 residues. The trim removed 0 bases at V and 2 bases at J, leaving 11 bases unmatched. Germline lookup yields CDR1 SGHNT and CDR2 YYREEE (reference sequence). Written as DNA, the CDR3 is TGTGCCAGCAGCTTGGCCCGAACAGCGGGGTCAACCTACAATGAGCAGTTCTTC. Translating gives CASSLARTAGSTYNEQFF.

This clonotype was detected many times. This chain links TRBV27 with TRBJ1-6, with a weak D call TRBD1 (5 bases). Germline-derived CDR1 and CDR2 are MNHEY and SMNVEV (reference sequence). This CDR3 is 19 amino acids long. The ends were cut back, 5 bases at V and 0 bases at J, with 20 bases in the middle. The CDR3 spells CASSPHRRDLSSYNSPLHF. The CDR3 DNA is TGTGCCAGCAGTCCACATAGGAGGGACCTTAGCTCCTATAATTCACCCCTCCACTTT.

The table lists this clonotype with many counts. This rearrangement joins TRBV5-4 to TRBJ2-3, with 7 nucleotides matching TRBD1. Germline V gene data show CDR1 as SGHNT and CDR2 as YYREEE (reference sequence). V shed 0 bases and J 0 bases; nucleotides not matched to a gene: 4. This CDR3 is built from 16 residues. The DNA of the CDR3 is TGTGCCAGCAGCTTGGGTGGACAGGCTAGCACAGATACGCAGTATTTT. It is translated as CASSLGGQASTDTQYF.

The sample holds many counts of this clonotype. The chain is built from TRBV7-3 and TRBJ2-3; D perhaps matches TRBD1 (6 bases). Germline CDR1 is SGHTA and CDR2 is FQGTGA. The germline V and J ends were trimmed by 0 bases and 1 base, with 11 bases remaining between them. The CDR3 is 16 residues long. This CDR3 is CASSLTSDSGTDTQYF. DNA for the CDR3: TGTGCCAGCAGCTTAACATCGGACAGTGGCACAGATACGCAGTATTTT.

This clonotype was picked up many times. V usage is TRBV20-1 and J usage is TRBJ2-7; 7 positions agree with TRBD1. This CDR3 is built from 15 residues. The germline V gene encodes CDR1 DFQATT and CDR2 SNEGSKA (reference sequence). Unmatched junction bases numbered 20, after V lost 6 bases and J lost 9 bases. CDR3 DNA: TGCAGTGCCCACCATACTATGACAGGGAACTATGGGCAGTACTTC. It yields the protein CSAHHTMTGNYGQYF.

This clonotype was seen at least ten times. This chain uses TRBV30 with TRBJ2-1, with D possibly being TRBD2 (5 bases). Germline loops: CDR1 GTSNPN, CDR2 SVGIG (reference sequence). The CDR3 spans 13 residues. The CDR3 region is CAGSTTNYNEQFF. CDR3 sequence (DNA): TGTGCGGGGAGTACTACCAATTACAATGAGCAGTTCTTC.

At least ten counts were recorded for this clonotype. The CDR3 coding sequence is TGTGCCGCCCGGACTTTCTCCTACGAGCAGTACTTC. This sequence encodes CAARTFSYEQYF. V usage is TRBV10-3 and J usage is TRBJ2-7; D is perhaps TRBD2 (5 bases). Germline loops: CDR1 ENHRY, CDR2 SYGVKD. V lost 11 bases and J lost 0, with 11 bases in between. The CDR3 totals 12 residues.

This clonotype was recorded many times. The chain recombines TRBV18 with TRBJ2-5, with D possibly being TRBD1 (6 bases). The ends were cut back, 2 bases at V and 5 bases at J, with 12 bases in the middle. The CDR3 totals 14 residues. Germline V lookup: CDR1 KGHSH, CDR2 LQKENI. CDR3 sequence (DNA): TGTGCCAGCTCACCAGGGGGCGCCGGGGAGACCCAGTACTTC. It encodes CASSPGGAGETQYF.

V usage is TRBV7-9 and J usage is TRBJ1-6, with TRBD1 identical over 7 bases. Germline V lookup: CDR1 SEHNR, CDR2 FQNEAQ (reference sequence). This CDR3 spans 15 amino acids. The V and J ends lost 5 bases and 7 bases, in that order; junction bases with no gene match: 8. The chain's CDR3 is CASSIGGDRNSPLHF. CDR3 DNA: TGTGCCAGCAGCATCGGGGGGGACAGAAATTCACCCCTCCACTTT.